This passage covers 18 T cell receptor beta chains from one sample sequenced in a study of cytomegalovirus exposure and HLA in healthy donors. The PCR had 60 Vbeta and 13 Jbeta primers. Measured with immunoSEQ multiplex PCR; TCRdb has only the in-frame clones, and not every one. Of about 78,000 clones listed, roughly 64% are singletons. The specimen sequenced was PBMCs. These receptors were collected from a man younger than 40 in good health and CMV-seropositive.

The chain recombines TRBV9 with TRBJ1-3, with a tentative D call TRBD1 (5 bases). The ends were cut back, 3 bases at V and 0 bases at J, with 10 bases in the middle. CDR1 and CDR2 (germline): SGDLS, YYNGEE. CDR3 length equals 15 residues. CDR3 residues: CASSGPTDSGNTIYF. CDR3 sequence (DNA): TGTGCCAGCAGCGGCCCGACAGACTCTGGAAACACCATATATTTT. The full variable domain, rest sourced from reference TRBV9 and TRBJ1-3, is DSGVTQTPKHLITATGQRVTLRCSPRSGDLSVYWYQQSLDQGLQFLIQYYNGEERAKGNILERFSAQQFPDLHSELNLSSLELGDSALYFCASSGPTDSGNTIYFGEGSWLTVV.

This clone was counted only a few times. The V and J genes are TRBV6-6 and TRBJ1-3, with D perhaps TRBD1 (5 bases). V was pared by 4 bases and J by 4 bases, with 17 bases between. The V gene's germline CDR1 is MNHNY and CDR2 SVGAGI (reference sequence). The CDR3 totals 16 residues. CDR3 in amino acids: CASSLSQGSGGNTIYF. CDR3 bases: TGTGCCAGCAGTTTATCTCAGGGCTCCGGGGGAAACACCATATATTTT.

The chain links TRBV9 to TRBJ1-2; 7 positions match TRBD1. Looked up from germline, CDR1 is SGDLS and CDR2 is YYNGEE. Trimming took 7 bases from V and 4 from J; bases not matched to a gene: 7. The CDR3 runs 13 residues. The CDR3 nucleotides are TGTGCCAGCTCTAGCGGGACAGTCTATGGCTACACCTTC. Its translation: CASSSGTVYGYTF.

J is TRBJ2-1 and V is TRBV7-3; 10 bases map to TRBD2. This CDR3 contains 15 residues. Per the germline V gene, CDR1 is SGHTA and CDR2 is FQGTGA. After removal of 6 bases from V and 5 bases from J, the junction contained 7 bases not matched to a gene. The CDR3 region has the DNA TGTGCCAGCAGGTCCGGGACTAGCGCAAACAATGAGCAGTTCTTC. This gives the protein CASRSGTSANNEQFF.

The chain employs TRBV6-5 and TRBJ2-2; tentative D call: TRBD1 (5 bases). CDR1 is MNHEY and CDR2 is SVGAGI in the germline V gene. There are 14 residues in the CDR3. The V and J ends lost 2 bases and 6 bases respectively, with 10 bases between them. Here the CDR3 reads CASSYQGRAGELFF. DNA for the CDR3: TGTGCCAGCAGTTACCAGGGCCGCGCCGGGGAGCTGTTTTTT.

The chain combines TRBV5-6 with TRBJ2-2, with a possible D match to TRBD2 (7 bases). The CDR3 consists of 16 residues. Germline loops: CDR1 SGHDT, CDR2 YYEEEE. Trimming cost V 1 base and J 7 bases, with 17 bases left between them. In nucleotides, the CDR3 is TGTGCCAGCAGCTTGTTTGGGGGGGGCTCAGGCGGGGAGCTGTTTTTT. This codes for CASSLFGGGSGGELFF.

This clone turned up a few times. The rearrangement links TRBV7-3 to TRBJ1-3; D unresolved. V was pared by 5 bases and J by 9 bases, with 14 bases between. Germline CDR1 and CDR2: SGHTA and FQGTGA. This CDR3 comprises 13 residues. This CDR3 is CASSPEGGGTIYF. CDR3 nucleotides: TGTGCCAGCAGCCCAGAGGGTGGCGGCACCATATATTTT.

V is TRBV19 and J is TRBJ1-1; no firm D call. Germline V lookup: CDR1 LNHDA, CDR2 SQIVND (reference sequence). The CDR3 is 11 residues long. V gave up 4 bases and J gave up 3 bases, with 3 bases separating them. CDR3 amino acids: CASSTYTEAFF. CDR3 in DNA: TGTGCCAGTAGTACGTACACTGAAGCTTTCTTT. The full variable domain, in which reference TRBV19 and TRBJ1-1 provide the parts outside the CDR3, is DGGITQSPKYLFRKEGQNVTLSCEQNLNHDAMYWYRQDPGQGLRLIYYSQIVNDFQKGDIAEGYSVSREKKESFPLTVTSAQKNPTAFYLCASSTYTEAFFGQGTRLTVV.

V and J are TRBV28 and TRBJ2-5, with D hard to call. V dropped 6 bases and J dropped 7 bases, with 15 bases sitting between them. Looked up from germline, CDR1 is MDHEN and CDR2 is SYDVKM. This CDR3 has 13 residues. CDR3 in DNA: TGTGCCAGCAGCCCCACGAGAGTCGGGACCCAGTACTTC. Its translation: CASSPTRVGTQYF.

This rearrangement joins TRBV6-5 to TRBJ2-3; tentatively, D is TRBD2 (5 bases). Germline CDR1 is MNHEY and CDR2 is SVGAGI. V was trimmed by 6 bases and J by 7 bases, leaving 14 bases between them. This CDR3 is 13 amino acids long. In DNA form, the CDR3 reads TGTGCCAGCAGCCGTGGGGAGAGGCATACGCAGTATTTT. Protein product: CASSRGERHTQYF.

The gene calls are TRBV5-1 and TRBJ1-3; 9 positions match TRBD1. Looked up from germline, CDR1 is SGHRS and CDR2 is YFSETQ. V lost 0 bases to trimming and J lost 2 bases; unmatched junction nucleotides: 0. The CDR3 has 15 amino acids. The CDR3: CASSLGDRAGNTIYF. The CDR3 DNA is TGCGCCAGCAGCTTGGGGGACAGGGCTGGAAACACCATATATTTT.

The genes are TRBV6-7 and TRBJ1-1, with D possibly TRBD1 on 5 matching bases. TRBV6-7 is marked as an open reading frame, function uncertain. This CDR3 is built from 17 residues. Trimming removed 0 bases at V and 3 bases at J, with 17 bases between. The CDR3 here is CASSYSAGLDLDTEAFF. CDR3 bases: TGTGCCAGCAGTTACTCGGCAGGGTTGGATCTAGACACTGAAGCTTTCTTT.

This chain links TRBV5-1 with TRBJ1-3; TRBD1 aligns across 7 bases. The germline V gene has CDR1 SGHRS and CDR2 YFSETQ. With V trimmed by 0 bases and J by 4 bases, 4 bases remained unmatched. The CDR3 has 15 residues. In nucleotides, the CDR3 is TGCGCCAGCAGCTTGGGAAGGGGGCACGGAAACACCATATATTTT. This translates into CASSLGRGHGNTIYF. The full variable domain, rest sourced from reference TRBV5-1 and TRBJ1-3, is KAGVTQTPRYLIKTRGQQVTLSCSPISGHRSVSWYQQTPGQGLQFLFEYFSETQRNKGNFPGRFSGRQFSNSRSEMNVSTLELGDSALYLCASSLGRGHGNTIYFGEGSWLTVV.

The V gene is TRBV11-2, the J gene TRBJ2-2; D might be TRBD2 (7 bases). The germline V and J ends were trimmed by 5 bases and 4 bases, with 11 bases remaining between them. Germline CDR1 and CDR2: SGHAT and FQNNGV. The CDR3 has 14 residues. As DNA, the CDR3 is TGTGCCAGCAGCCTCGGGGGGCCCACCGGGGAGCTGTTTTTT. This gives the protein CASSLGGPTGELFF. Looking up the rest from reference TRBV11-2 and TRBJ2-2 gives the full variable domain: EAGVAQSPRYKIIEKRQSVAFWCNPISGHATLYWYQQILGQGPKLLIQFQNNGVVDDSQLPKDRFSAERLKGVDSTLKIQPAKLEDSAVYLCASSLGGPTGELFFGEGSRLTVL.

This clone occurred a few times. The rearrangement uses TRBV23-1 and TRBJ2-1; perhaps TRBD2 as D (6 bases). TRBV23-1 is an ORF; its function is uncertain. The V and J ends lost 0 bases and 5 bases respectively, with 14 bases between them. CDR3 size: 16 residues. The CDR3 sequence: CASSQSWDFRHNEQFF. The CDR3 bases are TGCGCCAGCAGTCAATCGTGGGACTTCAGGCACAATGAGCAGTTCTTC.

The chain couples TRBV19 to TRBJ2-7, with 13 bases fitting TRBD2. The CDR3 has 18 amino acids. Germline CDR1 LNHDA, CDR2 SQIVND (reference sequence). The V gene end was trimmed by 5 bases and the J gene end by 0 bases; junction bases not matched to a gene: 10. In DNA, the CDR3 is TGTGCCAGTAGTTTTGGACTAGCGGGGGCCTCGAGCTCCTACGAGCAGTACTTC. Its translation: CASSFGLAGASSSYEQYF. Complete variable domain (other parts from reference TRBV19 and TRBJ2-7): DGGITQSPKYLFRKEGQNVTLSCEQNLNHDAMYWYRQDPGQGLRLIYYSQIVNDFQKGDIAEGYSVSREKKESFPLTVTSAQKNPTAFYLCASSFGLAGASSSYEQYFGPGTRLTVT.

The CDR3 loop reads CASSPRGRGDEQYF. In DNA form, the CDR3 reads TGTGCCAGCAGTCCCCGGGGGCGGGGGGACGAGCAGTACTTC. V usage is TRBV27 and J usage is TRBJ2-7; 8 nucleotides agree with TRBD2. The trim removed 5 bases at V and 5 bases at J, leaving 8 bases unmatched. Germline assignment: CDR1 MNHEY and CDR2 SMNVEV (reference sequence). The CDR3 is made up of 14 amino acids.

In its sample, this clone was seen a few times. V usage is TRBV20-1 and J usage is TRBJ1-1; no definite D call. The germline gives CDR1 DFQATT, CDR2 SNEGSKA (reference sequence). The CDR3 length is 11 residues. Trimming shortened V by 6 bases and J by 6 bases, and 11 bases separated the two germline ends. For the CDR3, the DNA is TGCAGTGCCGCTCCCCGCGCTGAAGCTTTCTTT. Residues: CSAAPRAEAFF.